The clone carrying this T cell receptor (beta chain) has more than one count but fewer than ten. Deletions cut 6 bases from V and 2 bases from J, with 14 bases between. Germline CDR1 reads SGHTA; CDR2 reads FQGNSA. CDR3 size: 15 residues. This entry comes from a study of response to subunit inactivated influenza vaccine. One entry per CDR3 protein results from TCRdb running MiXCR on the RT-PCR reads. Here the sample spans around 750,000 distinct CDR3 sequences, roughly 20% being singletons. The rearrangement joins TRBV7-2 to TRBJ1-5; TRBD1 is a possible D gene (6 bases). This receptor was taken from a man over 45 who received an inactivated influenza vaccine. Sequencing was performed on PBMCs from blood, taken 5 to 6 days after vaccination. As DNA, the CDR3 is TGTGCCAGCAGTCCGCAGGGGACGGGCAATCAGCCCCAGCATTTT. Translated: CASSPQGTGNQPQHF. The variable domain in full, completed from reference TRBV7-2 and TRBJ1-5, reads GAGVSQSPSNKVTEKGKDVELRCDPISGHTALYWYRQSLGQGLEFLIYFQGNSAPDKSGLPSDRFSAERTGGSVSTLTIQRTQQEDSAVYLCASSPQGTGNQPQHFGDGTRLSIL.